This record covers a single T cell receptor beta chain. This sample is part of a study of T cell repertoires in cytomegalovirus infection. On the study more broadly: From public TCR beta signatures came an indication of both CMV infection and matching HLA type.

Each CDR3 protein gets one entry after TCRdb re-called the reads with MiXCR. Of some 220,000 distinct CDR3 sequences in the sample, about 12% were seen once. CDR3 length: 11 amino acids. V lost 5 bases and J lost 8; bases outside the gene matches: 1. CDR1 and CDR2 from the germline V gene are SGHRS and YFSETQ. This receptor was taken from a human donor in good health (CMV status not recorded). Some clones in this sample may be carry-over from other donors' samples. This chain joins TRBV5-1 and TRBJ2-1; 7 positions match TRBD2. The specimen sequenced was PBMCs. The CDR3 DNA reads as TGCGCCAGCAGACGGGAGGATGAGCAGTTCTTC. This sequence encodes CASRREDEQFF.